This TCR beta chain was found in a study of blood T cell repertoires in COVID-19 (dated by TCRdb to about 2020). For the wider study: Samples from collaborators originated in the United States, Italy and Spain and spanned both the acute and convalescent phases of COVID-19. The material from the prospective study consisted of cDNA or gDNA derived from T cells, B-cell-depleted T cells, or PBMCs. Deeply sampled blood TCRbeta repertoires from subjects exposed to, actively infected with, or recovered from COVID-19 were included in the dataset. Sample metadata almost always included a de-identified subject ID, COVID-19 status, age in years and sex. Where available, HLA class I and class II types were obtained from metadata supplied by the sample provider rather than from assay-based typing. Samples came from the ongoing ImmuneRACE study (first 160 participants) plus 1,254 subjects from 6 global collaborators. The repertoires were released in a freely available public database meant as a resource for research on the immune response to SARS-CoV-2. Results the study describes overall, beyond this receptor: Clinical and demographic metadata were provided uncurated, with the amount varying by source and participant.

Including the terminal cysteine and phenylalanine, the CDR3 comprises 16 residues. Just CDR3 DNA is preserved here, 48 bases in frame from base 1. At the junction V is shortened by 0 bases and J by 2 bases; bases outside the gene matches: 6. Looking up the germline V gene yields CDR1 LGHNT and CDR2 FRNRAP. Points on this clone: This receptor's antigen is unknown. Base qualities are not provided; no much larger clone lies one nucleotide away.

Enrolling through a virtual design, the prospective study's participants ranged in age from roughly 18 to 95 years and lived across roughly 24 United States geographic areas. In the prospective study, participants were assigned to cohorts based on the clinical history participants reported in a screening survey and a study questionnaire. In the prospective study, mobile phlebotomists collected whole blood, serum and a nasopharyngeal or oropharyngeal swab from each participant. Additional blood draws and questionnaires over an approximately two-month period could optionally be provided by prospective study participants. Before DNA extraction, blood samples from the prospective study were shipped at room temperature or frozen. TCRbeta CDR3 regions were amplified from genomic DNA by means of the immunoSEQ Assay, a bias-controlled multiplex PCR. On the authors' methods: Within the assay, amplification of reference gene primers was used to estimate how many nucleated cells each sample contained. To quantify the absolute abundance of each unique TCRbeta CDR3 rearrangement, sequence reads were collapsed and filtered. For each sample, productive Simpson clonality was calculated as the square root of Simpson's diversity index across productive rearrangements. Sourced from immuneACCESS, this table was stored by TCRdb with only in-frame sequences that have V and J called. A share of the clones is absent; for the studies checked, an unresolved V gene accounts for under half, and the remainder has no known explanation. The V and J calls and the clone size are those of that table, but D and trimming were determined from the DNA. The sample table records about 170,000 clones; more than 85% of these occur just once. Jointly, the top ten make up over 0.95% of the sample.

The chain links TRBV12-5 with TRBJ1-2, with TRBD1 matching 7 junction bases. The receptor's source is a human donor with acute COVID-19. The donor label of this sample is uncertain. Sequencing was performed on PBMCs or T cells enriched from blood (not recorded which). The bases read TGTGCTAGTGGTTTGGTACTGGGACAGACCAACTATGGCTACACCTTC. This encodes CASGLVLGQTNYGYTF. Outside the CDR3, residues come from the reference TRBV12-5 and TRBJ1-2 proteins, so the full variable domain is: DARVTQTPRHKVTEMGQEVTMRCQPILGHNTVFWYRQTMMQGLELLAYFRNRAPLDDSGMPKDRFSAEMPDATLATLKIQPSEPRDSAVYFCASGLVLGQTNYGYTFGSGTRLTVV.